Listed here are 5 T cell receptor beta chains from one sample, sequenced in a study of STAT5B mutations in CD4+ large granular lymphocyte leukemia. Here immunoSEQ multiplex PCR was the method, and the copy in TCRdb shows in-frame clones only, minus some. The data hold fewer than 40,000 clones, with around four fifths observed a single time. Input material: CD4+ T cells from blood buffy coats. All receptors come from a human donor in good health.

V and J are TRBV11-3 and TRBJ2-1; D not certain. This CDR3 has 13 residues. Trimming took 4 bases from V and 9 from J, leaving 13 bases between them. CDR1 and CDR2 (germline): SGHNT, YENEEA. CDR3 loop: CASSSQAWGEQFF. CDR3 bases: TGTGCCAGCAGCTCACAAGCCTGGGGTGAGCAGTTCTTC.

V is TRBV9 and J is TRBJ2-3; D may be TRBD1 (5 bases). V was pared by 6 bases and J by 7 bases, with 18 bases between. The length of the CDR3 is 14 residues. Per germline, CDR1 SGDLS and CDR2 YYNGEE. Here the CDR3 reads CASTPGAQENTQYF. As DNA, the CDR3 is TGTGCCAGCACCCCTGGGGCTCAGGAGAATACGCAGTATTTT.

The chain is built from TRBV6-5 and TRBJ2-7; D perhaps matches TRBD2 (6 bases). The germline CDR1 and CDR2 sequences are MNHEY and SVGAGI. The CDR3 spans 15 residues. V lost 2 bases to trimming and J lost 4 bases, with 15 bases between them. The CDR3 loop is CASSYRQVGGYEQYF. The CDR3, as DNA: TGTGCCAGCAGTTACCGCCAGGTGGGAGGTTACGAGCAGTACTTC.

The CDR3 loop reads CASSENGQGGGQYF. CDR3 DNA: TGCGCCAGCAGTGAGAACGGGCAGGGAGGAGGGCAGTACTTC. This sequence joins TRBV10-2 and TRBJ2-7, with D maybe TRBD2 (6 bases). The CDR3 is made up of 14 amino acids. In germline, CDR1 is WSHSY, CDR2 SAAADI. V was pared by 2 bases and J by 9 bases, with 17 bases between.

The J gene is TRBJ1-2, the V gene TRBV4-1, with TRBD1 as a possible D gene (5 bases). This CDR3 region has 15 residues. Between the trimmed V and J ends, which lost 1 base and 2 bases, there was a span of 11 bases. Germline V gene data show CDR1 as MGHRA and CDR2 as YSYEKL. The CDR3 DNA follows: TGCGCCAGCAGCCAAGCAGGAGGGGAGAACTATGGCTACACCTTC. Translated: CASSQAGGENYGYTF.